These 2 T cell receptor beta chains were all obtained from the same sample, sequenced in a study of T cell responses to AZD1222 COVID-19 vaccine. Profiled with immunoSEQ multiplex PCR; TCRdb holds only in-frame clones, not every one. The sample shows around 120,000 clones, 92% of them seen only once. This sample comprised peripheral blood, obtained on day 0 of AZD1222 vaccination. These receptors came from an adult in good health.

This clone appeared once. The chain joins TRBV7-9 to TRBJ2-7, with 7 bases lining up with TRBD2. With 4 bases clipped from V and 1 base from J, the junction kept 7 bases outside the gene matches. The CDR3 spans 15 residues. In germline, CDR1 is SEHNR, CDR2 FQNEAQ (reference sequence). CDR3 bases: TGTGCCAGCAGCTCGGGGGGAGCCAAGTCCTACGAGCAGTACTTC. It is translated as CASSSGGAKSYEQYF.

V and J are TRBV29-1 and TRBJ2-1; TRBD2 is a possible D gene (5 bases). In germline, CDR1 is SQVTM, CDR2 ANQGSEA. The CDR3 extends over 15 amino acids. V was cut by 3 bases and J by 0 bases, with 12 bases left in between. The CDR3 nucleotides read TGCAGCGTTGAGGGTTGGGAGAGCTCCTACAATGAGCAGTTCTTC. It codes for CSVEGWESSYNEQFF.